The 11 T cell receptor beta chains presented below share a single source sample, sequenced in a study of blood T cell repertoires in COVID-19. Only in-frame clones appear in the TCRdb table, and some are missing; sequencing was by immunoSEQ multiplex PCR. Of about 180,000 clones in the sample, around 73% are singletons; the top ten hold 17%. The sample taken for sequencing was PBMCs or T cells enriched from blood (not recorded which). These receptors all come from a woman aged 45-59 years who had recovered from COVID-19.

The CDR3, as DNA: TGTGCCAGCAGCGTAATCAGCACCGGGGAGCTGTTTTTT. Translated: CASSVISTGELFF. The chain couples TRBV9 to TRBJ2-2; D uncertain. The V gene lost 1 base and the J gene lost 4 bases, with 5 bases spanning the gap. CDR3 length: 13 amino acids. Germline V lookup: CDR1 SGDLS, CDR2 YYNGEE.

The rearrangement uses TRBV4-2 and TRBJ2-5, with 11 bases that match TRBD2. Trimming removed 2 bases from V and 4 bases from J; junction bases left unmatched: 9. Germline assignment: CDR1 LGHNA and CDR2 YNFKEQ. CDR3 length: 17 amino acids. CDR3 residues: CASSQFFLAGGIETQYF. The CDR3 nucleotides read TGTGCCAGCAGCCAATTCTTCCTAGCGGGAGGAATAGAGACCCAGTACTTC.

V usage is TRBV6-5 and J usage is TRBJ1-2; TRBD1 agrees at 8 bases. Germline lookup yields CDR1 MNHEY and CDR2 SVGAGI. V dropped 4 bases and J dropped 8; count of bases not matched to a gene: 6. The CDR3 sequence is 13 residues long. CDR3 sequence: CASSSGQGGGYTF. CDR3 in DNA: TGTGCCAGCAGTTCCGGACAGGGAGGAGGCTACACCTTC.

The chain has TRBV28 and TRBJ2-3; D call uncertain. Trimming removed 3 bases at V and 5 bases at J, with 6 bases between. This CDR3 spans 12 amino acids. Germline CDR1 MDHEN, CDR2 SYDVKM. CDR3 region: CASSFLRDTQYF. CDR3 sequence (DNA): TGTGCCAGCAGTTTCCTCAGAGATACGCAGTATTTT. Using reference TRBV28 and TRBJ2-3 for the parts outside the CDR3, the full variable domain is DVKVTQSSRYLVKRTGEKVFLECVQDMDHENMFWYRQDPGLGLRLIYFSYDVKMKEKGDIPEGYSVSREKKERFSLILESASTNQTSMYLCASSFLRDTQYFGPGTRLTVL.

J is TRBJ2-1 and V is TRBV19, with D possibly being TRBD2 (5 bases). The ends were cut back, 7 bases at V and 4 bases at J, with 14 bases in the middle. The CDR3 extends over 14 amino acids. In germline, CDR1 is LNHDA, CDR2 SQIVND (reference sequence). The CDR3 DNA is TGTGCCAGTACCGGCGGGCTGGGGTACAATGAGCAGTTCTTC. Residues: CASTGGLGYNEQFF.

The rearrangement links TRBV28 to TRBJ2-1; TRBD1 aligns across 10 bases. CDR3 size: 16 residues. V gave up 7 bases and J gave up 6 bases; unmatched junction bases: 12. From germline, CDR1 is MDHEN and CDR2 SYDVKM. The CDR3 protein is CASTPTGTGALNEQFF. CDR3 DNA sequence: TGTGCCAGCACCCCCACCGGGACAGGGGCCCTCAATGAGCAGTTCTTC.

This clone has only one observation. The chain recombines TRBV7-9 with TRBJ1-5, with D unclear. Trimming took off 3 bases at V and 8 bases at J, with 14 bases between the two ends. CDR1 and CDR2 (germline): SEHNR, FQNEAQ (reference sequence). The CDR3 runs to 14 residues. The CDR3 protein is CASSFRPNRKPQHF. The CDR3 DNA is TGTGCCAGCAGCTTCCGTCCTAATCGAAAGCCCCAGCATTTT.

CDR3: CASSPGSVSSGANVLTF. CDR3 in DNA: TGTGCCAGCAGCCCCGGGTCAGTCTCATCTGGGGCCAACGTCCTGACTTTC. The chain has TRBV5-6 and TRBJ2-6; D gene unclear. With 4 bases removed from V and 1 base from J, the gap between germline ends came to 15 bases. This CDR3 is 17 amino acids long. CDR1 and CDR2 (germline): SGHDT, YYEEEE.

The chain joins TRBV5-1 to TRBJ2-1; 10 nucleotides line up with TRBD1. The V and J ends lost 0 bases and 6 bases, in that order; junction bases with no gene match: 0. Germline V gene data show CDR1 as SGHRS and CDR2 as YFSETQ. CDR3 length: 14 amino acids. The CDR3: CASSLGTGGNEQFF. The DNA for the CDR3 is TGCGCCAGCAGCTTGGGGACAGGGGGCAATGAGCAGTTCTTC.

The CDR3 DNA follows: TGTGCCAGCTCACCGGACAGGGGCAAGAACACTGAAGCTTTCTTT. Encoded protein: CASSPDRGKNTEAFF. The rearrangement links TRBV18 to TRBJ1-1, with TRBD1 matching over 9 bases. V shed 3 bases and J 1 base; nucleotides not matched to a gene: 3. This CDR3 comprises 15 residues. Germline V gene data show CDR1 as KGHSH and CDR2 as LQKENI.

Remarks on this clone: This same CDR3 is encoded by further DNA sequences in the sample. The chain recombines TRBV11-2 with TRBJ2-7; D is possibly TRBD2 (5 bases). Germline CDR1 SGHAT, CDR2 FQNNGV. The CDR3 contains 13 residues. V was trimmed by 1 base and J by 1 base, leaving 5 bases between them. For the CDR3, the DNA is TGTGCCAGCAGCTTAGCGGGATCCTACGAGCAGTACTTC. Protein: CASSLAGSYEQYF.